The clone carrying this T cell receptor (beta chain) has just a few counts. Its antigen remains unknown. Germline CDR1 reads SGHRS; CDR2 reads YFSETQ. V dropped 4 bases and J dropped 4; count of bases not matched to a gene: 8. This CDR3 comprises 15 residues. These data are taken from a study of response to subunit inactivated influenza vaccine. Findings of the study overall: The authors suggested that few new T cells are recruited per seasonal influenza vaccination.

TCRdb used MiXCR to reprocess the RT-PCR reads, holding one entry per CDR3 protein. The sample includes 450,000 to 600,000 distinct CDR3 sequences, approximately 7.3% of them seen just once. Source: PBMCs from blood, taken around 2 years after vaccination. The sequence came from a man between 50 and 69 years old who received an inactivated influenza vaccine. The chain links TRBV5-1 to TRBJ2-7, with 10 bases lining up with TRBD2. CDR3: CASSTGTSDPYEQYF. As DNA, the CDR3 is TGCGCCAGCAGCACCGGGACTAGCGATCCTTACGAGCAGTACTTC.